This T cell receptor (beta chain) derives from a study of neoadjuvant anti-PD-1 for oral cavity cancer. Specified time point: after neoadjuvant nivolumab, at surgical resection. This clone was counted between two and nine times. The CDR3 totals 13 residues. V lost 2 bases to trimming and J lost 4 bases, with 9 bases between them. Per germline, CDR1 MNHEY and CDR2 SMNVEV (reference sequence). Data came from immunoSEQ multiplex PCR; TCRdb stores just in-frame clones and leaves some out. This sample yields tens of thousands of clones, of which around 40% are seen a single time; approximately 15% belongs to the top ten.

The sequence derives from a person aged 35-79 years with oral cavity squamous cell carcinoma. V and J are TRBV27 and TRBJ2-7; D uncertain. The material was tumor tissue, obtained after nivolumab (anti-PD-1) treatment. CDR3 bases: TGTGCCAGCAGTTTAGAGATGGGATACGAGCAGTACTTC. Residues: CASSLEMGYEQYF.